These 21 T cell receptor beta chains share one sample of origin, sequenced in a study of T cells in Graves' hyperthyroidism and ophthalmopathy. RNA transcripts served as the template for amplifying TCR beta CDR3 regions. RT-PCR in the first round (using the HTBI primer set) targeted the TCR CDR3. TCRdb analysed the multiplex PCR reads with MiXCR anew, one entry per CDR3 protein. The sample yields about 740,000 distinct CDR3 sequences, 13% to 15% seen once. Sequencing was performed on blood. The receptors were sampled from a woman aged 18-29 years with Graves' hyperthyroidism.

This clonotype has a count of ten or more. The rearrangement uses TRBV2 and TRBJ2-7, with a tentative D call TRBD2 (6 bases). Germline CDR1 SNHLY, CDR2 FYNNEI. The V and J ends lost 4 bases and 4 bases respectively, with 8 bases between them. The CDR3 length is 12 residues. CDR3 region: CASSGLAYEQYF. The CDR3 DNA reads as TGTGCCAGCAGTGGGCTAGCGTACGAGCAGTACTTC.

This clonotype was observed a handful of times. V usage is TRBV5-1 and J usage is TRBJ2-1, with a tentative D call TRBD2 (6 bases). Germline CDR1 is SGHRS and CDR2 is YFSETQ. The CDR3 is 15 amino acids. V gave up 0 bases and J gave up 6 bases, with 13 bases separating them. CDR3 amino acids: CASSLATNGGNEQFF. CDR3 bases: TGCGCCAGCAGCTTGGCGACTAACGGGGGCAATGAGCAGTTCTTC.

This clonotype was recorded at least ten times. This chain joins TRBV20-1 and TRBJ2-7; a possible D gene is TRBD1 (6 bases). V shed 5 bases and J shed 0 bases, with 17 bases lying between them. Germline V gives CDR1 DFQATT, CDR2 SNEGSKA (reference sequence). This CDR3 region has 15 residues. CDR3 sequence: CSAGGGQAHSYEQYF. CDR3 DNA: TGCAGTGCTGGGGGCGGGCAAGCCCACTCCTACGAGCAGTACTTC.

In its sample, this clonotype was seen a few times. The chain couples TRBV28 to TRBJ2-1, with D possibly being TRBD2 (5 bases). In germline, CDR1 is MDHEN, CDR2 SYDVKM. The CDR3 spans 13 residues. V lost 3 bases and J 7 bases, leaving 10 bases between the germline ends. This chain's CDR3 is CASSLEAPNEQFF. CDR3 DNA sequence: TGTGCCAGCAGTTTGGAGGCCCCAAATGAGCAGTTCTTC.

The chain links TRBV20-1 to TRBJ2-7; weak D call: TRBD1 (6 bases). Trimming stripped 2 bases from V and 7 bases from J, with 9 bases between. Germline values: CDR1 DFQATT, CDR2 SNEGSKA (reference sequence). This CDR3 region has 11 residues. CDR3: CSARTRGEQYF. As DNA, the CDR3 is TGCAGTGCTAGAACAAGGGGGGAGCAGTACTTC.

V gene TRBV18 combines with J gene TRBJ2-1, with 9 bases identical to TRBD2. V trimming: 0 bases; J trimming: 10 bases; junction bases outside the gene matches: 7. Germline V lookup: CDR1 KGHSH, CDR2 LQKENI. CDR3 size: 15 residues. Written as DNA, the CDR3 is TGTGCCAGCTCACCACCTTTAGCGGGAGTGGGCGAGCAGTTCTTC. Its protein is CASSPPLAGVGEQFF.

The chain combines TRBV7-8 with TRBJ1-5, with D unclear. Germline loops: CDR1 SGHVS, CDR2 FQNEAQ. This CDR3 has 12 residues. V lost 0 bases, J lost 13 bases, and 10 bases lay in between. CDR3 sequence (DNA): TGTGCCAGCAGCTTAGCGCAGGACGCACAGCATTTT. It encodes CASSLAQDAQHF.

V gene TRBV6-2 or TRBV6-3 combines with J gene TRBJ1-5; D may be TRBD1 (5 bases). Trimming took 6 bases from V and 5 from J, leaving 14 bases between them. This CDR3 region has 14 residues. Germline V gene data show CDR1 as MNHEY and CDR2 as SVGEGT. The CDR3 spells CASRTPEGYQPQHF. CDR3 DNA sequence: TGTGCCAGCAGAACCCCCGAGGGGTATCAGCCCCAGCATTTT.

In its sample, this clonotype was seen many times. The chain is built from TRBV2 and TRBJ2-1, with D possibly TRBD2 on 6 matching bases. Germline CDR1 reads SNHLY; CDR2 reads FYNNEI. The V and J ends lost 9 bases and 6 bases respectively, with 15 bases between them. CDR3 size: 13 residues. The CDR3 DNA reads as TGTGCCAGTCGTCTAGCGTACGGCAATGAGCAGTTCTTC. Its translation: CASRLAYGNEQFF.

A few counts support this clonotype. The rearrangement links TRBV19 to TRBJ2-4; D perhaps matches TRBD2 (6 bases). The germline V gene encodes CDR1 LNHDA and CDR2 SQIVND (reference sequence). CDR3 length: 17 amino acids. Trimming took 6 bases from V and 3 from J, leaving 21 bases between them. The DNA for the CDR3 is TGTGCCAGTAGACCACTCGGGACTTCCCGAAGCAAAAACATTCAGTACTTC. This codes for CASRPLGTSRSKNIQYF.

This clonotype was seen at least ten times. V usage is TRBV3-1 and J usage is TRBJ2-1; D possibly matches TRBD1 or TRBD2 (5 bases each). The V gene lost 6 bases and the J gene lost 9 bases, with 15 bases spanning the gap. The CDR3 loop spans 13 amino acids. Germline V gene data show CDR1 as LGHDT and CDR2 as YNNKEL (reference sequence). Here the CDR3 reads CASRPSPGTEQFF. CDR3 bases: TGTGCCAGCAGACCATCCCCGGGGACTGAGCAGTTCTTC.

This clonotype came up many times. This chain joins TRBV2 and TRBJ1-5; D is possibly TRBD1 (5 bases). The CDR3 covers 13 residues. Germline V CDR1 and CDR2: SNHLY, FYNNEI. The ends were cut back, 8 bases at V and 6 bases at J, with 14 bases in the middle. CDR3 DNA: TGTGCCAGCGAAGGAGGGGACGGTCAGCCCCAGCATTTT. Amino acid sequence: CASEGGDGQPQHF. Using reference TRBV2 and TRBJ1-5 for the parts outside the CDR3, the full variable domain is EPEVTQTPSHQVTQMGQEVILRCVPISNHLYFYWYRQILGQKVEFLVSFYNNEISEKSEIFDDQFSVERPDGSNFTLKIRSTKLEDSAMYFCASEGGDGQPQHFGDGTRLSIL.

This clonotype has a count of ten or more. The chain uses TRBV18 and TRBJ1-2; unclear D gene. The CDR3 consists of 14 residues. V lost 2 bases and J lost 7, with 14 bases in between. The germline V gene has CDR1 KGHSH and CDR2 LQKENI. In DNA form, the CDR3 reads TGTGCCAGCTCACCAGACTTGGGAGCAACTGGCTACACCTTC. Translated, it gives CASSPDLGATGYTF.

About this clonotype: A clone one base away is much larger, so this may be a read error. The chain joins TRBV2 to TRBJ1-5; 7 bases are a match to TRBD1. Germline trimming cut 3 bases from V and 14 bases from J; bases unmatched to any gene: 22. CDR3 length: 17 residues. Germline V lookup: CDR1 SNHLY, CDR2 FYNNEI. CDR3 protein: CASSDLEGSGGGRAKHF. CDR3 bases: TGTGCCAGCAGTGACCTAGAAGGGTCAGGGGGGGGGAGGGCCAAGCATTTT.

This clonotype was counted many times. The CDR3 DNA is TGTGCCAGCAGTTTAACCCCCCAGGGGGCGGGGAACTATGGCTACACCTTC. Residues: CASSLTPQGAGNYGYTF. The V and J genes are TRBV28 and TRBJ1-2; 8 bases are a match to TRBD1. CDR3 size: 17 residues. Germline CDR1 MDHEN, CDR2 SYDVKM. V trimming: 2 bases; J trimming: 2 bases; junction bases outside the gene matches: 10.

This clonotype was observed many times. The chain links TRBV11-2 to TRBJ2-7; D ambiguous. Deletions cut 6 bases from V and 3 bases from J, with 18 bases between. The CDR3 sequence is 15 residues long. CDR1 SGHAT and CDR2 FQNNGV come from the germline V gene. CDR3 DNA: TGTGCCAGCAGACTAACCTTCCAGTCCGTCTACGAGCAGTACTTC. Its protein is CASRLTFQSVYEQYF.

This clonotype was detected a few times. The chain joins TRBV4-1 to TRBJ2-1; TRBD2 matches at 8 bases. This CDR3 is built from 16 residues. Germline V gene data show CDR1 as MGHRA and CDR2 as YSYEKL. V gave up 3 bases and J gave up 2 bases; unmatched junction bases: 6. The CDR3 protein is CASSQMGGGPYNEQFF. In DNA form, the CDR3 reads TGCGCCAGCAGCCAGATGGGCGGGGGGCCCTACAATGAGCAGTTCTTC.

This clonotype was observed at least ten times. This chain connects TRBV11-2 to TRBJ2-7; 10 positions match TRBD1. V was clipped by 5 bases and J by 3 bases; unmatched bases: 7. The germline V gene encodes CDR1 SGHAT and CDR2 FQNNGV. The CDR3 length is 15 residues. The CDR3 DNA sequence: TGTGCCAGCAGCCCCTGGACAGGGGGAGACTACGAGCAGTACTTC. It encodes CASSPWTGGDYEQYF. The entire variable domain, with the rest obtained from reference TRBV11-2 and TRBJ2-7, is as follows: EAGVAQSPRYKIIEKRQSVAFWCNPISGHATLYWYQQILGQGPKLLIQFQNNGVVDDSQLPKDRFSAERLKGVDSTLKIQPAKLEDSAVYLCASSPWTGGDYEQYFGPGTRLTVT.

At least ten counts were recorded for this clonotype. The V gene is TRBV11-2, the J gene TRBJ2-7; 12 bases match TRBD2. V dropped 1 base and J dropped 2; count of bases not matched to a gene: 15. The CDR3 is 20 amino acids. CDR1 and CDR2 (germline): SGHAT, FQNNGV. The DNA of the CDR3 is TGTGCCAGCAGCTTAGGTTTGGTACTAGCGGGAGGTCGCGAAACCTACGAGCAGTACTTC. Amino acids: CASSLGLVLAGGRETYEQYF.

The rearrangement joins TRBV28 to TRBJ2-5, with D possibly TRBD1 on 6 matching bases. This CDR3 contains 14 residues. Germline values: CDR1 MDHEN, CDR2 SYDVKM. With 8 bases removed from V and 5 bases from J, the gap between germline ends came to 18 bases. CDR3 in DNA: TGTGCCAGCGCGATTGGGGGCTCAAGGGAGACCCAGTACTTC. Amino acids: CASAIGGSRETQYF.

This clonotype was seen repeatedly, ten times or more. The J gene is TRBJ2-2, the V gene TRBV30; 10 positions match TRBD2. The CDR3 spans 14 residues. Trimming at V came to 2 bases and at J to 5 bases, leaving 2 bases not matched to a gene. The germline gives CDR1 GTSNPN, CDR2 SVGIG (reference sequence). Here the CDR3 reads CAWSHSGRTGELFF. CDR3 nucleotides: TGTGCCTGGAGTCATAGCGGGAGGACCGGGGAGCTGTTTTTT.